This TCR beta chain was retrieved from a study of cytomegalovirus exposure and HLA in healthy donors. Study overall: In an earlier analysis, around 120 million unique TCR beta sequences were found from 150 million to 200 million T cells. General study points: In vitro data verified a few CMV-associated chains as specific for CMV antigens. Many donors shared some public TCRs, even though most TCR sequences were rare. Later analysis revealed greater clonal expansion in HLA-associated TCR beta chains than in equally common others.

To note about this clone: As yet, its antigen is unknown.

The germline V gene encodes CDR1 MNHEY and CDR2 SMNVEV (reference sequence). The junction had 4 bases not matched to a gene; V was cut back by 5 bases and J by 9 bases. The CDR3 covers 13 residues. The PCR employed 60 Vbeta primers together with 13 Jbeta primers. The protocol was immunoSEQ multiplex PCR, while the TCRdb copy is restricted to in-frame clones and leaves out a portion. The sample yields 100,000 to 130,000 clones, 77% seen once. This chain uses TRBV27 with TRBJ1-4; 9 bases map to TRBD1. Sequenced material: PBMCs. This TCR derives from a male donor in good health and CMV-seronegative. The CDR3 DNA reads TGTGCCAGCAGTGACAACAGGGGGCAAAAACTGTTTTTT. It translates to CASSDNRGQKLFF. Together with reference TRBV27 and TRBJ1-4, the CDR3 gives the full variable domain: EAQVTQNPRYLITVTGKKLTVTCSQNMNHEYMSWYRQDPGLGLRQIYYSMNVEVTDKGDVPEGYKVSRKEKRNFPLILESPSPNQTSLYFCASSDNRGQKLFFGSGTQLSVL.